This TCR beta chain was sequenced for a study of healthy donors' naive CD4 and CD8 T cells. Starting from 500 ng of total RNA, TCR libraries were made with linear amplification. A single record per CDR3 protein comes from TCRdb applying MiXCR to the reads. This table holds about 180,000 distinct CDR3 sequences, around 80% found once. CDR1 is SQVTM, CDR2 ANQGSEA, per germline. CDR3 size: 11 residues. Trimming removed 2 bases from V and 3 bases from J, with 2 bases in between. The clonotype comes from a pool of human donors in good health; the sample pools cells from several healthy donors. Sequencing was done on a sample of naive CD4+ and CD8+ T cells sorted from blood, pooled from several donors. The chain employs TRBV29-1 and TRBJ1-3; D gene uncertain. The CDR3 spells CSVEYGNTIYF. CDR3 DNA: TGCAGCGTTGAATATGGAAACACCATATATTTT.